The 19 T cell receptor beta chains presented below share a single source sample, sequenced in a study of T cell responses to AZD1222 COVID-19 vaccine. Measured with immunoSEQ multiplex PCR; TCRdb has only the in-frame clones, and not every one. This table has some 80,000 clones, 85% to 90% appearing once. The sequencing here drew on peripheral blood, taken on day 0 of AZD1222 vaccination. Receptors were obtained from an adult in good health.

The chain combines TRBV5-6 with TRBJ2-2, with 11 bases matching TRBD1. This CDR3 has 16 residues. Trimming removed 4 bases from V and 7 bases from J; junction bases left unmatched: 9. Germline V gene sequence: CDR1 SGHDT, CDR2 YYEEEE. In DNA form, the CDR3 reads TGTGCCAGCAGCCTCCCCGGACAGGGGGCTATCGGGGAGCTGTTTTTT. This translates into CASSLPGQGAIGELFF.

Here the CDR3 reads CASSVTGNGYEQYF. The CDR3 bases are TGTGCCAGCAGCGTGACAGGGAACGGGTACGAGCAGTACTTC. The chain joins TRBV9 to TRBJ2-7, with TRBD1 matching 7 bases. The trim removed 2 bases at V and 4 bases at J, leaving 6 bases unmatched. CDR3 length: 14 residues. Germline CDR1 SGDLS, CDR2 YYNGEE.

The rearrangement uses TRBV5-1 and TRBJ1-4; D is ambiguous. The CDR3 is 15 amino acids. Trimming stripped 2 bases from V and 0 bases from J, with 8 bases between. Germline loops: CDR1 SGHRS, CDR2 YFSETQ. The CDR3 region is CASSFNVATNEKLFF. CDR3 coding DNA: TGCGCCAGCAGCTTTAATGTTGCAACTAATGAAAAACTGTTTTTT.

The chain joins TRBV24-1 to TRBJ2-3; D not resolved. Trimming left V 4 bases short and J 2 bases short, with 9 bases between. The CDR3 length is 14 residues. Germline V gene sequence: CDR1 KGHDR, CDR2 SFDVKD. The CDR3 region has the DNA TGTGCCACCAGTGAGGGTTCGGTCACAGATACGCAGTATTTT. It yields the protein CATSEGSVTDTQYF.

The chain employs TRBV6-5 and TRBJ2-7, with D perhaps TRBD1 (6 bases). Germline CDR1 is MNHEY and CDR2 is SVGAGI. The V and J ends lost 7 bases and 4 bases respectively, with 17 bases between them. This CDR3 region has 14 residues. CDR3 bases: TGTGCCAGCACCCCGCTGACAGGTCTATACGAGCAGTACTTC. Its protein is CASTPLTGLYEQYF.

The rearrangement joins TRBV28 to TRBJ1-2; D is perhaps TRBD1 (5 bases). Germline V lookup: CDR1 MDHEN, CDR2 SYDVKM. The length of the CDR3 is 15 residues. Between the trimmed V and J ends, which lost 2 bases and 4 bases, there was a span of 14 bases. DNA for the CDR3: TGTGCCAGCAGTTTAGGGACTCGTCCTAGCTATGGCTACACCTTC. Translating gives CASSLGTRPSYGYTF.

The chain is built from TRBV3-1 (or the pseudogene TRBV3-2) and TRBJ1-5, with a tentative D call TRBD1 (6 bases). CDR1 is LGHDT and CDR2 is YNNKEL in the germline V gene (reference sequence). This CDR3 spans 13 amino acids. Deletions cut 1 base from V and 7 bases from J, with 8 bases between. For the CDR3, the DNA is TGTGCCAGCAGCCAAGTACAGGGCCAGCCCCAGCATTTT. It yields the protein CASSQVQGQPQHF.

This chain uses TRBV6-5 with TRBJ1-5, with D perhaps matching TRBD1 (5 bases). The length of the CDR3 is 14 residues. Germline assignment: CDR1 MNHEY and CDR2 SVGAGI. Trimming removed 6 bases at V and 0 bases at J, with 9 bases between. Written as DNA, the CDR3 is TGTGCCAGCAGGACAGAACTTAGCAATCAGCCCCAGCATTTT. It translates to CASRTELSNQPQHF.

This chain links TRBV6-1 with TRBJ1-5, with D perhaps TRBD1 (6 bases). V lost 0 bases, J lost 2 bases, and 11 bases lay in between. There are 16 residues in the CDR3. Germline loops: CDR1 MNHNS, CDR2 SASEGT. Here the CDR3 DNA reads TGTGCCAGCAGTGAAGCAGTGGGGACACGCAATCAGCCCCAGCATTTT. It encodes CASSEAVGTRNQPQHF.

The genes are TRBV3-1 (or the pseudogene TRBV3-2) and TRBJ2-7, with TRBD2 as a possible D gene (6 bases). Trimming took off 1 base at V and 4 bases at J, with 11 bases between the two ends. This CDR3 region has 14 residues. The germline gives CDR1 LGHDT, CDR2 YNNKEL (reference sequence). Here the CDR3 DNA reads TGTGCCAGCAGCCAAGGCGTAGGAGGGTACGAGCAGTACTTC. Protein: CASSQGVGGYEQYF.

This rearrangement joins TRBV6-5 to TRBJ2-7; tentatively, D is TRBD2 (5 bases). The CDR3 length is 11 residues. Per the germline V gene, CDR1 is MNHEY and CDR2 is SVGAGI. V lost 8 bases and J lost 3, with 8 bases in between. In nucleotides, the CDR3 is TGTGCCAGCTGGGAGCGCTACGAGCAGTACTTC. Protein sequence: CASWERYEQYF.

The chain joins TRBV7-9 to TRBJ2-7; a possible D gene is TRBD1 (8 bases). Germline assignment: CDR1 SEHNR and CDR2 FQNEAQ (reference sequence). The CDR3 totals 17 residues. Trimming pared 1 base from V and 0 bases from J, leaving 16 bases between. The CDR3 sequence is CASSLDGTGGSSYEQYF. Written as DNA, the CDR3 is TGTGCCAGCAGCTTAGACGGGACAGGCGGGAGCTCCTACGAGCAGTACTTC.

V usage is TRBV9 and J usage is TRBJ1-3; the D gene is possibly TRBD1 (5 bases). CDR1 and CDR2 from the germline V gene are SGDLS and YYNGEE. V lost 0 bases and J 0 bases, leaving 7 bases between the germline ends. CDR3 length equals 15 residues. The CDR3 region is CASSVGQSSGNTIYF. The CDR3 nucleotides are TGTGCCAGCAGCGTAGGACAGAGCTCTGGAAACACCATATATTTT. Drawing the rest from reference TRBV9 and TRBJ1-3, the complete variable domain is DSGVTQTPKHLITATGQRVTLRCSPRSGDLSVYWYQQSLDQGLQFLIQYYNGEERAKGNILERFSAQQFPDLHSELNLSSLELGDSALYFCASSVGQSSGNTIYFGEGSWLTVV.

This clone occurred once. The chain is built from TRBV5-6 and TRBJ2-5; a weak D match, TRBD2 (5 bases). Germline CDR1 reads SGHDT; CDR2 reads YYEEEE. The length of the CDR3 is 15 residues. V was trimmed by 4 bases and J by 1 base, leaving 14 bases between them. CDR3 sequence reads: CASSAGRFIQETQYF. The CDR3 nucleotides read TGTGCCAGCAGCGCTGGGAGATTTATCCAAGAGACCCAGTACTTC.

This clone was recorded only once. The chain links TRBV4-1 to TRBJ2-7; D gene unclear. The CDR3 sequence is 14 residues long. Trimming shortened V by 0 bases and J by 13 bases, and 19 bases separated the two germline ends. CDR1 and CDR2 from the germline V gene are MGHRA and YSYEKL. The CDR3 DNA sequence: TGCGCCAGCAGCCAAGACGGGCAGCTCCAAATTCCCTACTTC. Protein sequence: CASSQDGQLQIPYF.

The V gene is TRBV6-5, the J gene TRBJ1-5; weak D call: TRBD1 (6 bases). The CDR3 has 14 residues. Trimming stripped 5 bases from V and 9 bases from J, with 17 bases between. Germline V gene lookup returns CDR1 MNHEY and CDR2 SVGAGI. The CDR3 region is CASSRNREGGPQHF. Written as DNA, the CDR3 is TGTGCCAGCAGTCGAAACAGGGAGGGAGGGCCCCAGCATTTT.

The chain links TRBV14 to TRBJ1-6, with D uncertain. The CDR3 consists of 16 residues. V was clipped by 1 base and J by 9 bases, with 16 bases between them. Looked up from germline, CDR1 is SGHDN and CDR2 is FVKESK. The CDR3 is CASSQAPGSLGSPLHF. CDR3 in DNA: TGTGCCAGCAGCCAAGCCCCCGGCAGCCTAGGTTCACCCCTCCACTTT. Together with reference TRBV14 and TRBJ1-6, the CDR3 gives the full variable domain: EAGVTQFPSHSVIEKGQTVTLRCDPISGHDNLYWYRRVMGKEIKFLLHFVKESKQDESGMPNNRFLAERTGGTYSTLKVQPAELEDSGVYFCASSQAPGSLGSPLHFGNGTRLTVT.

The chain links TRBV4-1 to TRBJ2-5; TRBD2 matches at 15 bases. Trimming took 0 bases from V and 8 from J; bases not matched to a gene: 7. The CDR3 extends over 17 amino acids. Looked up from germline, CDR1 is MGHRA and CDR2 is YSYEKL. CDR3 sequence: CASSQDSPGLAGGTQYF. As DNA, the CDR3 is TGCGCCAGCAGCCAAGATTCCCCGGGACTAGCGGGGGGTACCCAGTACTTC.

This clone came up a few times. The same CDR3 arises from other DNA sequences in this sample as well. The chain links TRBV27 to TRBJ2-5; 12 bases align to TRBD2. The CDR3 totals 14 residues. Losses at the gene ends were 3 bases for V and 4 bases for J; bases not matched to a gene: 0. Germline V lookup: CDR1 MNHEY, CDR2 SMNVEV (reference sequence). This CDR3 is CASSLGLAGETQYF. Written as DNA, the CDR3 is TGTGCCAGCAGTTTGGGACTAGCGGGAGAGACCCAGTACTTC.